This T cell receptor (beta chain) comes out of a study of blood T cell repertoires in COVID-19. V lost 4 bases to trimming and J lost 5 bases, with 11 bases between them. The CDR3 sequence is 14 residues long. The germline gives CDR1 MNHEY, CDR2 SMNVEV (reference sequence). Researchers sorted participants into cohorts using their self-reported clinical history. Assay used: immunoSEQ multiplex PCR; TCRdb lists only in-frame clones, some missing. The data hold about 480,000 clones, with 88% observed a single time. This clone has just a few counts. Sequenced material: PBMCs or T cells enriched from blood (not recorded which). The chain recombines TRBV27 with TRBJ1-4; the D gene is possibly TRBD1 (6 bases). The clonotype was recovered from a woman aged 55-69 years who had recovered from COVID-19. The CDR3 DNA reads TGTGCCAGCAGTTCCCGCCAGGGGAATGAAAAACTGTTTTTT. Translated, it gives CASSSRQGNEKLFF.